Below are 5 T cell receptor beta chains sequenced from a single sample in a study of T cell responses to AZD1222 COVID-19 vaccine. Method: immunoSEQ multiplex PCR; TCRdb's copy keeps in-frame clones and lacks some. The top ten hold 5% of the sample, which has 100,000 to 150,000 clones, approximately 94% seen once. This sample comprised peripheral blood, obtained 28 days after the second AZD1222 dose. The receptors shown here come from an adult who received the AZD1222 COVID-19 vaccine.

The chain employs TRBV11-2 and TRBJ2-7; 8 nucleotides align to TRBD1. The J segment lost 4 bases and the V segment lost 5 bases, leaving 4 bases of the junction unmatched. The CDR3 has 13 residues. The germline V gene encodes CDR1 SGHAT and CDR2 FQNNGV. The CDR3 reads CASSPDRGYEQYF. The CDR3 DNA is TGTGCCAGCAGCCCTGACAGGGGATACGAGCAGTACTTC.

The chain links TRBV14 to TRBJ2-5; D might be TRBD1 (5 bases). Germline CDR1 SGHDN, CDR2 FVKESK. The CDR3 contains 16 residues. V lost 1 base to trimming and J lost 3 bases, with 15 bases between them. The CDR3 DNA follows: TGTGCCAGCAGCCAAGGACAGCGAAGATCGGAAGAGACCCAGTACTTC. It encodes CASSQGQRRSEETQYF.

The rearrangement uses TRBV6-5 and TRBJ2-7, with D possibly TRBD2 on 6 matching bases. Germline V CDR1 and CDR2: MNHEY, SVGAGI. The CDR3 spans 13 residues. The V and J ends lost 6 bases and 3 bases respectively, with 12 bases between them. The DNA for the CDR3 is TGTGCCAGCAGGGAGGGGCCCGACTACGAGCAGTACTTC. Protein: CASREGPDYEQYF.

The chain employs TRBV10-3 and TRBJ1-1; D not resolved. CDR1 ENHRY and CDR2 SYGVKD come from the germline V gene. CDR3 length: 13 amino acids. Trimming stripped 5 bases from V and 3 bases from J, with 10 bases between. The CDR3: CAISSSGYTEAFF. The DNA for the CDR3 is TGTGCCATCAGTTCCTCAGGTTACACTGAAGCTTTCTTT.

This clone is a singleton in its sample. The genes are TRBV2 and TRBJ1-2; D not resolved. The CDR3 consists of 10 residues. With 4 bases removed from V and 13 bases from J, the gap between germline ends came to 10 bases. The germline V gene has CDR1 SNHLY and CDR2 FYNNEI. Written as DNA, the CDR3 is TGTGCCAGCAGTGTTGGCACCCTCACCTTC. Its translation is CASSVGTLTF.